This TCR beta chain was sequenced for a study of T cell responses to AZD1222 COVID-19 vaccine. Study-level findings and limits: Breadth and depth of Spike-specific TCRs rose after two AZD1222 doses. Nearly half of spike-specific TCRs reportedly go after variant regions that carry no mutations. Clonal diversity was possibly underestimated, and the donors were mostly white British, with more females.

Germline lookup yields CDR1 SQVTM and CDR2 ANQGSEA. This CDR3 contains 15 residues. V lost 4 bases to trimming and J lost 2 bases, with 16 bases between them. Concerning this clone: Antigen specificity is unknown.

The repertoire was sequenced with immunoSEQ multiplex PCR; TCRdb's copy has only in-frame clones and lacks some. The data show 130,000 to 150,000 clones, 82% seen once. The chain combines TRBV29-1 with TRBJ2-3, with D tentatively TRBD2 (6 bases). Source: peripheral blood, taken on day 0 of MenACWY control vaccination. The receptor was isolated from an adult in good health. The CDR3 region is CSVAAGAGFTDTQYF. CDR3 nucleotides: TGCAGCGTTGCCGCCGGGGCGGGGTTCACAGATACGCAGTATTTT.